Below are 5 T cell receptor beta chains sequenced from a single sample in a study of cytomegalovirus exposure and HLA in healthy donors. The PCR had 60 Vbeta and 13 Jbeta primers. Measured with immunoSEQ multiplex PCR; TCRdb has only the in-frame clones, and not every one. The data show 100,000 to 120,000 clones, around 73% seen once. The sample taken for sequencing was PBMCs. The receptors originated from a young man in good health and CMV-seronegative.

Concerning this clone itself: Other DNA variants within this sample encode the same CDR3. J is TRBJ2-7 and V is TRBV4-1; TRBD2 agrees at 11 bases. This CDR3 region has 17 residues. The V and J ends lost 2 bases and 7 bases, in that order; junction bases with no gene match: 13. Germline-derived CDR1 and CDR2 are MGHRA and YSYEKL. CDR3 protein: CASSQFPQLAGASEQYF. CDR3 sequence (DNA): TGCGCCAGCAGCCAATTCCCACAACTAGCGGGAGCGTCAGAGCAGTACTTC.

The chain is built from TRBV6-1 and TRBJ1-1; TRBD1 matches at 7 bases. CDR1 is MNHNS and CDR2 is SASEGT in the germline V gene. With V trimmed by 6 bases and J by 1 base, 5 bases remained unmatched. The CDR3 sequence is 14 residues long. CDR3 sequence (DNA): TGTGCCAGCAGGCAGGGACAGCAGAACACTGAAGCTTTCTTT. Encoded protein: CASRQGQQNTEAFF.

The rearrangement uses TRBV19 and TRBJ2-5; the match to TRBD1 covers 7 bases. The ends lost 6 bases at V and 3 bases at J; junction bases unmatched: 4. The CDR3 extends over 13 amino acids. Germline V lookup: CDR1 LNHDA, CDR2 SQIVND (reference sequence). CDR3: CASSRDREETQYF. Written as DNA, the CDR3 is TGTGCCAGTAGCCGAGACAGGGAAGAGACCCAGTACTTC.

This chain links TRBV18 with TRBJ1-2; D may be TRBD1 (6 bases). This CDR3 has 13 residues. Trimming shortened V by 6 bases and J by 2 bases, and 10 bases separated the two germline ends. Germline V CDR1 and CDR2: KGHSH, LQKENI. CDR3 residues: CASSPTGNYGYTF. Here the CDR3 DNA reads TGTGCCAGCTCCCCGACAGGCAACTATGGCTACACCTTC.

The rearrangement links TRBV11-2 to TRBJ2-2; the D gene is possibly TRBD2 (5 bases). Per germline, CDR1 SGHAT and CDR2 FQNNGV. The CDR3 runs to 17 residues. V was trimmed by 4 bases and J by 2 bases, leaving 17 bases between them. The CDR3: CASSYLTGTGNTGELFF. The CDR3 DNA sequence: TGTGCCAGCAGCTATTTAACGGGTACGGGAAACACCGGGGAGCTGTTTTTT. The entire variable domain, with the rest obtained from reference TRBV11-2 and TRBJ2-2, is as follows: EAGVAQSPRYKIIEKRQSVAFWCNPISGHATLYWYQQILGQGPKLLIQFQNNGVVDDSQLPKDRFSAERLKGVDSTLKIQPAKLEDSAVYLCASSYLTGTGNTGELFFGEGSRLTVL.